The 20 T cell receptor beta chains in this list originate from one sample, sequenced in a study of identical twins. A single record per CDR3 protein comes from TCRdb applying MiXCR to the 5' RACE reads. This sample yields some 660,000 distinct CDR3 sequences, of which 8.5% to 9% are seen a single time; 0.98% belongs to the top ten. These data were also filed under a second study, of yellow fever vaccine responses in identical twins.

The sample was PBMCs. Receptors were obtained from a young woman in good health.

This clonotype was seen ten or more times. This chain uses TRBV9 with TRBJ2-2; D may be TRBD2 (6 bases). The CDR3 has 17 amino acids. V was trimmed by 5 bases and J by 4 bases, leaving 21 bases between them. CDR1 and CDR2 from the germline V gene are SGDLS and YYNGEE. The CDR3 protein is CASSHPVTSFGTGELFF. In DNA form, the CDR3 reads TGTGCCAGCAGTCACCCGGTTACTAGCTTTGGCACCGGGGAGCTGTTTTTT.

The chain uses TRBV19 and TRBJ2-6; no clear D. Trimming pared 5 bases from V and 0 bases from J, leaving 5 bases between. Germline CDR1 reads LNHDA; CDR2 reads SQIVND (reference sequence). The CDR3 is made up of 14 amino acids. CDR3 sequence (DNA): TGTGCCAGTAGTGCCGTCTCTGGGGCCAACGTCCTGACTTTC. Its translation is CASSAVSGANVLTF.

In this sample, this clonotype turned up many times. CDR3 residues: CASSYTGTDTQYF. CDR3 nucleotides: TGTGCCAGCAGTTACACTGGCACAGATACGCAGTATTTT. The rearrangement uses TRBV6-5 and TRBJ2-3; D unresolved. Per germline, CDR1 MNHEY and CDR2 SVGAGI. CDR3 length: 13 residues. Trimming shortened V by 2 bases and J by 1 base, and 4 bases separated the two germline ends.

This clonotype was seen repeatedly, ten times or more. This sequence joins TRBV28 and TRBJ2-2, with D possibly called TRBD1 or TRBD2 (6 bases each). Germline loops: CDR1 MDHEN, CDR2 SYDVKM. V lost 7 bases to trimming and J lost 4 bases, with 19 bases between them. The CDR3 is made up of 16 amino acids. The CDR3 here is CASIQRGARFTGELFF. In DNA form, the CDR3 reads TGTGCCAGCATCCAGAGGGGGGCGCGTTTCACCGGGGAGCTGTTTTTT.

The gene calls are TRBV20-1 and TRBJ1-4; a possible D gene is TRBD1 (5 bases). CDR1 and CDR2 (germline): DFQATT, SNEGSKA (reference sequence). CDR3 size: 13 residues. V lost 6 bases, J lost 8 bases, and 16 bases lay in between. The CDR3 loop is CSALMWDGEKLFF. CDR3 nucleotides: TGCAGTGCCCTAATGTGGGACGGCGAAAAACTGTTTTTT.

This clonotype was observed many times. This sequence joins TRBV5-1 and TRBJ2-1; 11 bases fit TRBD2. Germline V gene data show CDR1 as SGHRS and CDR2 as YFSETQ. The J segment lost 0 bases and the V segment lost 2 bases, leaving 10 bases of the junction unmatched. CDR3 size: 19 residues. DNA for the CDR3: TGCGCCAGCAGCTTCGGCCTAGCGGGAGGCCTGAGCTCCTACAATGAGCAGTTCTTC. Its translation: CASSFGLAGGLSSYNEQFF.

Note on this clonotype: Compared with germline, one end of the junction differs, possibly owing to a read error. The chain combines TRBV28 with TRBJ2-5, with D hard to call. The V gene's germline CDR1 is MDHEN and CDR2 SYDVKM. The CDR3 totals 14 residues. CDR3 sequence reads: CASSSIRAQENQYF. The CDR3, as DNA: TGTGCCAGCAGCTCCATCCGAGCCCAAGAGAACCAGTACTTC.

This clonotype was recorded a few times. The chain combines TRBV6-1 with TRBJ2-7; 9 bases align to TRBD1. Germline V gives CDR1 MNHNS, CDR2 SASEGT. The CDR3 runs to 15 residues. J gave up 3 bases and V 3 bases, and 6 bases lay outside the gene matches. CDR3 amino acids: CASSDWDRVDYEQYF. In DNA form, the CDR3 reads TGTGCCAGCAGTGACTGGGACAGGGTAGACTACGAGCAGTACTTC.

The chain recombines TRBV27 with TRBJ2-2; D perhaps matches TRBD2 (5 bases). The CDR3 contains 15 residues. CDR1 and CDR2 from the germline V gene are MNHEY and SMNVEV (reference sequence). Between the trimmed V and J ends, which lost 6 bases and 6 bases, there was a span of 17 bases. The CDR3 sequence: CASRPHSDLSGELFF. Written as DNA, the CDR3 is TGTGCCAGCAGACCCCATAGCGATCTGTCCGGGGAGCTGTTTTTT.

This clonotype was detected a few times. The chain is built from TRBV28 and TRBJ2-7, with D tentatively TRBD1 (6 bases). The V gene's germline CDR1 is MDHEN and CDR2 SYDVKM. The CDR3 is 14 residues long. With 7 bases removed from V and 9 bases from J, the gap between germline ends came to 22 bases. CDR3 in amino acids: CASTKGGTDTGQYF. CDR3 in DNA: TGTGCCAGCACAAAAGGGGGAACGGATACGGGGCAGTACTTC. Combining the CDR3 with reference TRBV28 and TRBJ2-7 gives the whole variable domain DVKVTQSSRYLVKRTGEKVFLECVQDMDHENMFWYRQDPGLGLRLIYFSYDVKMKEKGDIPEGYSVSREKKERFSLILESASTNQTSMYLCASTKGGTDTGQYFGPGTRLTVT.

This sequence joins TRBV27 and TRBJ2-3; 10 bases agree with TRBD2. The CDR3 totals 16 residues. CDR1 and CDR2 from the germline V gene are MNHEY and SMNVEV (reference sequence). Losses at the gene ends were 6 bases for V and 2 bases for J; bases not matched to a gene: 8. The CDR3 DNA reads TGTGCCAGCAGGGCTAGCGGGGGACCACCCACAGATACGCAGTATTTT. Amino acid sequence: CASRASGGPPTDTQYF.

At least ten counts were recorded for this clonotype. This chain joins TRBV20-1 and TRBJ1-2; 12 positions match TRBD1. Germline assignment: CDR1 DFQATT and CDR2 SNEGSKA (reference sequence). V was clipped by 6 bases and J by 2 bases; unmatched bases: 4. The CDR3 totals 14 residues. This CDR3 is CSAHGTGGNYGYTF. In DNA, the CDR3 is TGCAGTGCCCACGGGACAGGGGGCAACTATGGCTACACCTTC.

This clonotype was detected only a few times. V and J are TRBV14 and TRBJ2-7; 8 bases align to TRBD2. The CDR3 length is 13 residues. Germline V gene data show CDR1 as SGHDN and CDR2 as FVKESK. J was trimmed by 5 bases and V by 3 bases; bases with no gene match: 3. CDR3 residues: CASSHGLAHEQYF. The CDR3 bases are TGTGCCAGCAGCCACGGACTAGCCCACGAGCAGTACTTC.

This clonotype has more than one count but fewer than ten. J is TRBJ2-3 and V is TRBV2; TRBD2 agrees at 12 bases. V lost 2 bases and J lost 1; bases outside the gene matches: 7. The CDR3 consists of 18 residues. CDR1 and CDR2 (germline): SNHLY, FYNNEI. The CDR3 protein is CASSEFLAGGPGTDTQYF. The CDR3 bases are TGTGCCAGCAGTGAATTTCTAGCGGGGGGGCCGGGCACAGATACGCAGTATTTT. The entire variable domain, with the rest obtained from reference TRBV2 and TRBJ2-3, is as follows: EPEVTQTPSHQVTQMGQEVILRCVPISNHLYFYWYRQILGQKVEFLVSFYNNEISEKSEIFDDQFSVERPDGSNFTLKIRSTKLEDSAMYFCASSEFLAGGPGTDTQYFGPGTRLTVL.

This clonotype appeared many times. This sequence joins TRBV6-6 and TRBJ2-7; D possibly matches TRBD1 or TRBD2 (5 bases each). Trimming stripped 6 bases from V and 2 bases from J, with 11 bases between. The CDR3 has 13 amino acids. Germline V gene sequence: CDR1 MNHNY, CDR2 SVGAGI (reference sequence). The CDR3 is CASRPGPAYEQYF. DNA of the CDR3: TGTGCCAGCAGGCCGGGGCCAGCCTACGAGCAGTACTTC.

Ten or more counts support this clonotype. This chain uses TRBV3-1 with TRBJ1-4, with 7 positions matching TRBD1. Germline V gene lookup returns CDR1 LGHDT and CDR2 YNNKEL (reference sequence). The CDR3 is made up of 14 amino acids. J was trimmed by 3 bases and V by 6 bases; bases with no gene match: 4. The CDR3 reads CASSLGQANEKLFF. CDR3 nucleotides: TGTGCCAGCAGTCTAGGACAGGCTAATGAAAAACTGTTTTTT. The full variable domain, with the rest looked up from reference TRBV3-1 and TRBJ1-4, is DTAVSQTPKYLVTQMGNDKSIKCEQNLGHDTMYWYKQDSKKFLKIMFSYNNKELIINETVPNRFSPKSPDKAHLNLHINSLELGDSAVYFCASSLGQANEKLFFGSGTQLSVL.

The chain combines TRBV7-2 with TRBJ2-5, with 10 bases aligning to TRBD2. After removal of 1 base from V and 1 base from J, the junction contained 6 bases not matched to a gene. The CDR3 spans 17 residues. The germline V gene has CDR1 SGHTA and CDR2 FQGNSA. CDR3 protein: CASSLVGAGGPQETQYF. The CDR3 nucleotides are TGTGCCAGCAGCTTAGTAGGAGCGGGGGGGCCCCAAGAGACCCAGTACTTC.

The chain recombines TRBV7-2 with TRBJ2-7; possibly TRBD1 or TRBD2 for D (5 bases each). The CDR3 loop spans 16 amino acids. The germline CDR1 and CDR2 sequences are SGHTA and FQGNSA. V shed 2 bases and J shed 3 bases, with 17 bases lying between them. Written as DNA, the CDR3 is TGTGCCAGCAGCTTAAACCGGGGCCCGAATATCTACGAGCAGTACTTC. It codes for CASSLNRGPNIYEQYF.

Concerning this clonotype itself: The junction shows a germline mismatch at one end, possibly a read error. J is TRBJ2-3 and V is TRBV12-3 or TRBV12-4, with D unclear. The CDR3 covers 14 residues. The CDR3 is CASSLGANTNTQYF. The CDR3, as DNA: TGTGCCAGCAGTTTAGGCGCTAACACAAATACGCAGTATTTT.

This clonotype occurred a few times. The chain uses TRBV12-3 or TRBV12-4 and TRBJ2-1; 11 bases are shared with TRBD1. The CDR3 is made up of 15 amino acids. Trimming at V came to 5 bases and at J to 8 bases, leaving 8 bases not matched to a gene. The CDR3 loop is CASSRTGGLKDEQFF. CDR3 nucleotides: TGTGCCAGCAGTAGGACAGGGGGCTTGAAAGATGAGCAGTTCTTC.